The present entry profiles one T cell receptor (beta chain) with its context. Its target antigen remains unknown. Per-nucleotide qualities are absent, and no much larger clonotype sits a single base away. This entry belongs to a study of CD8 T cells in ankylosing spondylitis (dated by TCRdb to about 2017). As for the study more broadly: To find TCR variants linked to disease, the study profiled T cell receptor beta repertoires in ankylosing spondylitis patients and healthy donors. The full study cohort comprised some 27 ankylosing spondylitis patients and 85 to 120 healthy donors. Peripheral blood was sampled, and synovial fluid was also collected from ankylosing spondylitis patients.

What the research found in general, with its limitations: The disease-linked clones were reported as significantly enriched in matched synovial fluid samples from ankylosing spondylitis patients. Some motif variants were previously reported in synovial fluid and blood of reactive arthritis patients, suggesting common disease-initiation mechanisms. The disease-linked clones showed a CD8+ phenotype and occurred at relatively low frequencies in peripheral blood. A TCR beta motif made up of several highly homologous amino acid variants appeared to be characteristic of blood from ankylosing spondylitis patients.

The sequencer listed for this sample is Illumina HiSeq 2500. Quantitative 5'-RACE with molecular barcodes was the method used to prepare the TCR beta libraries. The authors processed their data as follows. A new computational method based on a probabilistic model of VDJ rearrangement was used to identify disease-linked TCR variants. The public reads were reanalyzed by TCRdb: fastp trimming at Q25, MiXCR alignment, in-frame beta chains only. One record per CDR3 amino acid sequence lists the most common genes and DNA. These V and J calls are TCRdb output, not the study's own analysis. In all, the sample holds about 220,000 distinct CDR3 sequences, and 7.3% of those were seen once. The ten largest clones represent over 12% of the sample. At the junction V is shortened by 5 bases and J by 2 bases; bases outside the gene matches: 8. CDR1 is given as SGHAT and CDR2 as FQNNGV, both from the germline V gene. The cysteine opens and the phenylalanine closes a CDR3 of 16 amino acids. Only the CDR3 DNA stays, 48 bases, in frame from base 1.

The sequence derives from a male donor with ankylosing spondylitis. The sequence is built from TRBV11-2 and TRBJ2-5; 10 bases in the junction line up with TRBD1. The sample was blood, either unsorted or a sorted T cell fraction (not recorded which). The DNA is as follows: TGTGCCAGCAGCCCCGCGTGGGGACAGGGGCAAGAGACCCAGTACTTC. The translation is CASSPAWGQGQETQYF.